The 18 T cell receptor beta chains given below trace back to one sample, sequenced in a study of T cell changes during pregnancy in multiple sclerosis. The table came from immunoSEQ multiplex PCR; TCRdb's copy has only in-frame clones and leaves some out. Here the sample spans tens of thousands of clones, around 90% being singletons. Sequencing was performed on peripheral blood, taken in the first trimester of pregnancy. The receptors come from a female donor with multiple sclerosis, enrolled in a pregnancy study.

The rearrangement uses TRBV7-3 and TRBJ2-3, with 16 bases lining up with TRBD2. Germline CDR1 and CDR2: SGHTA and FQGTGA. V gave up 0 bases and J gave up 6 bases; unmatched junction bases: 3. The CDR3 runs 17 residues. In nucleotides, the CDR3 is TGTGCCAGCAGCTTAACCGGGACTAGCGGGAGGGCGGATACGCAGTATTTT. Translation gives CASSLTGTSGRADTQYF.

The CDR3 bases are TGTGCCAGCAGTTCAACCGGGACAGGGAATGGCTACACCTTC. Its protein product is CASSSTGTGNGYTF. The chain joins TRBV27 to TRBJ1-2, with 9 positions matching TRBD1. The ends lost 4 bases at V and 6 bases at J; junction bases unmatched: 6. Germline V gene lookup returns CDR1 MNHEY and CDR2 SMNVEV (reference sequence). This CDR3 comprises 14 residues.

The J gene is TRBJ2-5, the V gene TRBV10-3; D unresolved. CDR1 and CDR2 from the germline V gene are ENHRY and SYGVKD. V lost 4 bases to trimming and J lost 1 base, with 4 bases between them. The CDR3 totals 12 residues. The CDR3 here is CAISGAQETQYF. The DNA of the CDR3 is TGTGCCATCAGTGGGGCCCAAGAGACCCAGTACTTC.

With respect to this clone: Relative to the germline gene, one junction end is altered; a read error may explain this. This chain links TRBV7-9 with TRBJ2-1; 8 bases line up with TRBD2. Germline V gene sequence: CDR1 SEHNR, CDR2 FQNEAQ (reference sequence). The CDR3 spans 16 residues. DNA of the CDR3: TGTGCCAGCGGCTTCCCCCTAGCGGGTGAACTCAATGAGCAGTTCTTC. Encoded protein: CASGFPLAGELNEQFF.

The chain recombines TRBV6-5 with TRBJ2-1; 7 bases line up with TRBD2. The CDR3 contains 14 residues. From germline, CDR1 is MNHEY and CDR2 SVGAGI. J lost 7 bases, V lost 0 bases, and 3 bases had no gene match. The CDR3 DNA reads TGTGCCAGCAGTTACTCGGTGGGGGGGAATGAGCAGTTCTTC. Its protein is CASSYSVGGNEQFF.

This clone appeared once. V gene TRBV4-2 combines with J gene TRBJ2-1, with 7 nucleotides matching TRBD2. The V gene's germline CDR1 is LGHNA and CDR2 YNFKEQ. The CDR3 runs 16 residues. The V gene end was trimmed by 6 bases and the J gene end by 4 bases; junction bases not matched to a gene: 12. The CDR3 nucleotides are TGTGCCAGCAGTCGCGGAGGTCTAGCGGCGTACAATGAGCAGTTCTTC. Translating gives CASSRGGLAAYNEQFF.

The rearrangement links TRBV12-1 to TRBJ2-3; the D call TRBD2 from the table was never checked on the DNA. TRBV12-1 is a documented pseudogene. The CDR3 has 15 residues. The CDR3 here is CASSPGTASTDTQYF. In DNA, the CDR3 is TGTGCCAGCAGCCCCGGGACTGCTAGCACAGATACGCAGTATTTT.

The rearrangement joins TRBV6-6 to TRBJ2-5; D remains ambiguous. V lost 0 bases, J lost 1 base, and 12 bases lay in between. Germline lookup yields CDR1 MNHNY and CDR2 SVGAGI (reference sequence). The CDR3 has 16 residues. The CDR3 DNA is TGTGCCAGCAGTTACTCGAGTCAGGTGCCCCAAGAGACCCAGTACTTC. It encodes CASSYSSQVPQETQYF.

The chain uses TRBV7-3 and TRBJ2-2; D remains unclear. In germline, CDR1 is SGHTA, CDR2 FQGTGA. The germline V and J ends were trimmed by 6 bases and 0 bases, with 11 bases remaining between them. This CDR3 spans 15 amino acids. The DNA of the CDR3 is TGTGCCAGCAGTTCAGGCGTCGCGAACACCGGGGAGCTGTTTTTT. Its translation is CASSSGVANTGELFF.

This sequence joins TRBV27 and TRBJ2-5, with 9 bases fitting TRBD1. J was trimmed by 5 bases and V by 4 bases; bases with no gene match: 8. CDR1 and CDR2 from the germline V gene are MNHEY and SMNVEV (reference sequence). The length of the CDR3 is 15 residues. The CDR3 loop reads CASSSETGGRETQYF. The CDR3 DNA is TGTGCCAGCAGTTCAGAAACAGGGGGCCGGGAGACCCAGTACTTC.

CDR3 sequence reads: CASSDTSTGELFF. The CDR3 DNA reads TGCGCCAGCAGTGATACAAGCACCGGGGAGCTGTTTTTT. This rearrangement joins TRBV5-1 to TRBJ2-2; D not certain. The CDR3 is 13 residues long. The V end was cut by 5 bases, the J end by 4 bases, with 9 bases between. Germline CDR1 is SGHRS and CDR2 is YFSETQ.

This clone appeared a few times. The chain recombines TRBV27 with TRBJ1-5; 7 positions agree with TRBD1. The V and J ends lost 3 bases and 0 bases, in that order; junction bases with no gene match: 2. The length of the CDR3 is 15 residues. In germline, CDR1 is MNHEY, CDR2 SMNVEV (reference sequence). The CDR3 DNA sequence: TGTGCCAGCAGTTTGGGACAGTATAGCAATCAGCCCCAGCATTTT. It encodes CASSLGQYSNQPQHF.

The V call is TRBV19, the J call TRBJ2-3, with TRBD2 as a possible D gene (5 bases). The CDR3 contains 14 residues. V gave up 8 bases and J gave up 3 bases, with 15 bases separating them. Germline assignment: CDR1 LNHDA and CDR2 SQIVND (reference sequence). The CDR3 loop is CASGPASRTDTQYF. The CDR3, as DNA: TGTGCCAGTGGACCGGCTAGCAGAACAGATACGCAGTATTTT.

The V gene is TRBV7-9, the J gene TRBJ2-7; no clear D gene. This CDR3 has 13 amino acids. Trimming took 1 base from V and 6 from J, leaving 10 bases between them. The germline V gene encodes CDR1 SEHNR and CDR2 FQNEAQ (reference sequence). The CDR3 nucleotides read TGTGCCAGCAGCTTAGAACTCCTCCCCGAGCAGTACTTC. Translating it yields CASSLELLPEQYF.

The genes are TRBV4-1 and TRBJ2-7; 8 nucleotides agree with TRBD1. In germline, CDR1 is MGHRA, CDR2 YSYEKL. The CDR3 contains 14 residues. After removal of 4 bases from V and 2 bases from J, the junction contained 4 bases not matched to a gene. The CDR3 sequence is CASSLRGLTYEQYF. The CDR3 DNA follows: TGCGCCAGCAGCCTCAGGGGGCTCACCTACGAGCAGTACTTC.

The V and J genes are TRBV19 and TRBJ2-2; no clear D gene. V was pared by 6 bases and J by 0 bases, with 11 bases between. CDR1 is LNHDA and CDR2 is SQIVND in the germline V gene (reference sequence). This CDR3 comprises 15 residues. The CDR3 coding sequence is TGTGCCAGTAGCTTGGCCAGTACGAACACCGGGGAGCTGTTTTTT. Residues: CASSLASTNTGELFF.

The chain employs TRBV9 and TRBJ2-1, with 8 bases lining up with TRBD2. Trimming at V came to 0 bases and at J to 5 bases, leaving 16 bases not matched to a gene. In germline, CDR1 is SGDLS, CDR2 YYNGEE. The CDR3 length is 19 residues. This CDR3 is CASSVDPTSGGRYDNEQFF. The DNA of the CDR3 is TGTGCCAGCAGCGTAGACCCTACTAGCGGCGGTCGATACGACAATGAGCAGTTCTTC.

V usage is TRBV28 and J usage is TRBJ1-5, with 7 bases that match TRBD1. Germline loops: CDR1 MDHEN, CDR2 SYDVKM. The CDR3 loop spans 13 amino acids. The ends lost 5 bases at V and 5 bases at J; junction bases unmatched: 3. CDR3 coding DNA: TGTGCCAGCAGTCGCGACAGGGATCAGCCCCAGCATTTT. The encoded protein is CASSRDRDQPQHF. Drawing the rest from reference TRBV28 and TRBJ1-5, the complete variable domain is DVKVTQSSRYLVKRTGEKVFLECVQDMDHENMFWYRQDPGLGLRLIYFSYDVKMKEKGDIPEGYSVSREKKERFSLILESASTNQTSMYLCASSRDRDQPQHFGDGTRLSIL.